The next 10 T cell receptor beta chains were all read from a single sample in a study of T cell responses to AZD1222 COVID-19 vaccine (dated by TCRdb to the early 2020s). The protocol used for the library was the immunoSEQ multiplex PCR assay. The clones in this table, taken by TCRdb from immuneACCESS, are in-frame only. Not every clone is retained; where verified, under half of the shortfall comes from an unresolved V gene, and the cause of the rest is unknown. Counted in this sample were approximately 100,000 clones; roughly nine tenths of them appeared once. The ten largest clones capture about 3.7% of the sample. The time point label, as the study defines it: baseline before first vaccination. The specimen comprised peripheral blood, sampled on day 0 of AZD1222 vaccination. The source is an adult in good health.

This sequence joins TRBV5-4 and TRBJ1-6; D not resolved. Germline CDR1 reads SGHNT; CDR2 reads YYREEE (reference sequence). Trimming shortened V by 0 bases and J by 9 bases, and 13 bases separated the two germline ends. The CDR3 runs 15 residues. The CDR3 bases are TGTGCCAGCAGCTTGGGAACCGGGGAGGCTTCACCCCTCCACTTT. Translation: CASSLGTGEASPLHF.

The chain couples TRBV28 to TRBJ1-6; 8 nucleotides align to TRBD1. Trimming took 6 bases from V and 7 from J; bases not matched to a gene: 5. In germline, CDR1 is MDHEN, CDR2 SYDVKM. This CDR3 spans 14 amino acids. The CDR3 loop reads CASRFGQGNSPLHF. The CDR3 region has the DNA TGTGCCAGCAGATTTGGACAGGGAAATTCACCCCTCCACTTT. The whole variable domain, remainder taken from reference TRBV28 and TRBJ1-6, is DVKVTQSSRYLVKRTGEKVFLECVQDMDHENMFWYRQDPGLGLRLIYFSYDVKMKEKGDIPEGYSVSREKKERFSLILESASTNQTSMYLCASRFGQGNSPLHFGNGTRLTVT.

This clone occurred once. The chain links TRBV4-1 to TRBJ2-7, with D possibly being TRBD1 or TRBD2 (5 bases each). The CDR3 has 13 amino acids. The germline gives CDR1 MGHRA, CDR2 YSYEKL. Trimming stripped 5 bases from V and 0 bases from J, with 8 bases between. The CDR3 region has the DNA TGCGCCAGCAGCTCCGGGGCCTCCTACGAGCAGTACTTC. This sequence encodes CASSSGASYEQYF.

The chain carries TRBV10-1 and TRBJ1-1; the match to TRBD1 covers 11 bases. CDR1 and CDR2 (germline): WNHNN, SYGVQD (reference sequence). This CDR3 has 13 amino acids. With V trimmed by 6 bases and J by 5 bases, 2 bases remained unmatched. CDR3: CASRDRGRTEAFF. The CDR3 DNA is TGCGCCAGCAGGGACAGGGGGCGTACTGAAGCTTTCTTT.

This clone was detected a few times. The CDR3 nucleotides are TGTGCCAGCAGCCCCGGGACAGGGGTCACCGGGGAGCTGTTTTTT. Translating it yields CASSPGTGVTGELFF. This chain connects TRBV3-1 (or the pseudogene TRBV3-2) to TRBJ2-2, with 10 positions matching TRBD1. The CDR3 length is 15 residues. Trimming removed 4 bases from V and 4 bases from J; junction bases left unmatched: 3. Germline CDR1 reads LGHDT; CDR2 reads YNNKEL (reference sequence).

The chain has TRBV30 and TRBJ2-1, with D possibly matching TRBD2 (6 bases). Germline CDR1 reads GTSNPN; CDR2 reads SVGIG (reference sequence). The ends were cut back, 0 bases at V and 16 bases at J, with 28 bases in the middle. CDR3 length: 16 residues. CDR3 in DNA: TGTGCCTGGAGTGTAAAGGCCTTTCTTGCGAGCGGGCACCCCTTCTTC. Amino acids: CAWSVKAFLASGHPFF.

V is TRBV3-1 (or the pseudogene TRBV3-2) and J is TRBJ2-2; no clear D gene. Germline V lookup: CDR1 LGHDT, CDR2 YNNKEL (reference sequence). Trimming left V 1 base short and J 0 bases short, with 3 bases between. The CDR3 is 14 residues long. This CDR3 reads CASSQGTNTGELFF. CDR3 bases: TGTGCCAGCAGCCAAGGGACGAACACCGGGGAGCTGTTTTTT.

The CDR3 nucleotides are TGTGCTAGTGGTTTGGGAATGAACACTGAAGCTTTCTTT. This codes for CASGLGMNTEAFF. The chain is built from TRBV12-5 and TRBJ1-1; no firm D call. The CDR3 consists of 13 residues. V lost 1 base, J lost 0 bases, and 3 bases lay in between. Germline-derived CDR1 and CDR2 are LGHNT and FRNRAP.

The chain combines TRBV25-1 with TRBJ1-3; a possible D gene is TRBD1 (5 bases). The germline V and J ends were trimmed by 3 bases and 3 bases, with 15 bases remaining between them. CDR1 and CDR2 (germline): MGHDK, SYGVNS. The length of the CDR3 is 16 residues. In nucleotides, the CDR3 is TGTGCCAGCAGTGATCCAGGCGCAGGGAATGGAAACACCATATATTTT. Translating it yields CASSDPGAGNGNTIYF.

This clone was seen only a few times. The chain couples TRBV5-1 to TRBJ2-5; 7 bases agree with TRBD1. V lost 5 bases and J lost 1; bases outside the gene matches: 11. CDR3 length: 16 amino acids. CDR1 is SGHRS and CDR2 is YFSETQ in the germline V gene. The CDR3 region is CASSDPGQKTQETQYF. The CDR3 DNA follows: TGCGCCAGCAGTGATCCGGGACAGAAAACCCAAGAGACCCAGTACTTC.